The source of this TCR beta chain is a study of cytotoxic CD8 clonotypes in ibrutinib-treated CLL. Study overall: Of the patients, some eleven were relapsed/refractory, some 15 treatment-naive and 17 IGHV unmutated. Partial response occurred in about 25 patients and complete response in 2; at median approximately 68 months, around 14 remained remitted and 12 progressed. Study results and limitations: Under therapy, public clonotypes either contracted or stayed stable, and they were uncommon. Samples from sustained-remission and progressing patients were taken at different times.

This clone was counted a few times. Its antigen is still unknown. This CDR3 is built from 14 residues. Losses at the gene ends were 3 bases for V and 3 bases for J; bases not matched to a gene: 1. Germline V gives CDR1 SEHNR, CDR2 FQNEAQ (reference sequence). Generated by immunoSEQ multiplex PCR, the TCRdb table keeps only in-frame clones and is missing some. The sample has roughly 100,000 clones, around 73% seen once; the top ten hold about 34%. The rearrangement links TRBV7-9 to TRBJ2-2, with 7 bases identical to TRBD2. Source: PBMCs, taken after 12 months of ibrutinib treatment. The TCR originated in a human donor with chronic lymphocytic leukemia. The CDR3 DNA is TGTGCCAGCAGCTTTCTAGCGGACACCGGGGAGCTGTTTTTT. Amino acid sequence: CASSFLADTGELFF. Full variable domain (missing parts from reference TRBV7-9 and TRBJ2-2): DTGVSQNPRHKITKRGQNVTFRCDPISEHNRLYWYRQTLGQGPEFLTYFQNEAQLEKSRLLSDRFSAERPKGSFSTLEIQRTEQGDSAMYLCASSFLADTGELFFGEGSRLTVL.